This T cell receptor (beta chain) is from a study of T cells in Graves' hyperthyroidism and ophthalmopathy. This clonotype was found many times. CDR1 and CDR2 (germline): SEHNR, FQNEAQ (reference sequence). The CDR3 is 14 amino acids. The V end lost 1 base, the J end lost 6 bases, and 12 bases lay between the germline ends. Regions amplified from RNA transcripts were the TCR beta CDR3 regions. HTBI primers were the set used in a first-round RT-PCR of the TCR CDR3. TCRdb itself ran the multiplex PCR reads through MiXCR, one entry per CDR3 protein. The sample has a few hundred thousand distinct CDR3 sequences, 11% to 15% seen once.

The chain has TRBV7-9 and TRBJ1-2; tentative D call: TRBD1 (5 bases). The sequencing sample was made of blood. This sequence was found in a middle-aged woman with Graves' hyperthyroidism. The CDR3, as DNA: TGTGCCAGCAGCTTAGATGGCAGGGAGGATGGCTACACCTTC. This encodes CASSLDGREDGYTF.